Detailed here is one T cell receptor (beta chain). The target antigen is unknown. It was with 60 Vbeta and 13 Jbeta primers that the PCR ran. The method was immunoSEQ multiplex PCR; TCRdb's version includes in-frame clones alone and lacks a portion of them. The sample includes approximately 260,000 clones, 84% seen only once; the top ten take 1.5% to 2.5%. This CDR3 comprises 15 residues. Germline CDR1 reads MNHNY; CDR2 reads SVGAGI (reference sequence). Trimming cost V 7 bases and J 2 bases; bases outside gene matches: 7. These data belong to a study of cytomegalovirus exposure and HLA in healthy donors. Findings of the study overall: Later on, an analysis showed TCR association rates differing by HLA locus, with DRB1 the most and HLA-C the fewest.

The chain has TRBV6-6 and TRBJ2-2; 7 bases are shared with TRBD1. Sequenced: PBMCs. This TCR was recovered from a woman aged 40 to 50 in good health and CMV-seropositive. Here the CDR3 DNA reads TGTGCCAGCACCAGGGACAGACATAACACCGGGGAGCTGTTTTTT. Encoded protein: CASTRDRHNTGELFF.